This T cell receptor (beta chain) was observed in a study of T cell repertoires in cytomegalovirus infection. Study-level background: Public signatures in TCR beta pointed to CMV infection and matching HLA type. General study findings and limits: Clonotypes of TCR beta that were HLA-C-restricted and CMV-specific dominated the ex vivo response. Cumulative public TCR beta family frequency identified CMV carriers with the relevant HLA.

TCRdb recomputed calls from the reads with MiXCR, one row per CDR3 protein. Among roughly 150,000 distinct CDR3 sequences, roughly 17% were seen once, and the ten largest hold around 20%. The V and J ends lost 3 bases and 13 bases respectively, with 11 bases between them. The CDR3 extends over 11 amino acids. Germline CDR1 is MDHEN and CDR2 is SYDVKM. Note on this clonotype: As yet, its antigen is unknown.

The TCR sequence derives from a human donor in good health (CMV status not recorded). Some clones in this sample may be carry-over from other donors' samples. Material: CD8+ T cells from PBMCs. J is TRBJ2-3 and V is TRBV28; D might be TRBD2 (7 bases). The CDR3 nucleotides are TGTGCCAGCAGTTTCGGAGGGGGGGAGTATTTT. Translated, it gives CASSFGGGEYF. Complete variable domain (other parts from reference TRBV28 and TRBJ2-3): DVKVTQSSRYLVKRTGEKVFLECVQDMDHENMFWYRQDPGLGLRLIYFSYDVKMKEKGDIPEGYSVSREKKERFSLILESASTNQTSMYLCASSFGGGEYFGPGTRLTVL.